One and the same sample provided the 22 T cell receptor beta chains below, sequenced in a study of OX40 agonist ivuxolimab in advanced cancers. Here immunoSEQ multiplex PCR was the method, and the copy in TCRdb shows in-frame clones only, minus some. The profile shows 95,000 to 150,000 clones, roughly 92% of them singletons. Sample: CD4+ or CD8+ T cells sorted from blood, taken in a trial of the OX40 agonist ivuxolimab. These receptors came from an adult with an advanced solid tumor such as melanoma, head and neck, liver or kidney cancer.

This rearrangement joins TRBV5-1 to TRBJ1-2, with TRBD1 matching over 7 bases. This CDR3 contains 15 residues. Germline V lookup: CDR1 SGHRS, CDR2 YFSETQ. Unmatched junction bases numbered 11, after V lost 2 bases and J lost 7 bases. The chain's CDR3 is CASSLGGGGLGGYTF. DNA for the CDR3: TGCGCCAGCAGCTTAGGAGGGGGCGGATTAGGTGGCTACACCTTC.

This clone has only a few counts. The chain has TRBV5-1 and TRBJ1-2; no definite D call. The V end was cut by 4 bases, the J end by 8 bases, with 12 bases between. The CDR3 contains 12 residues. The germline V gene has CDR1 SGHRS and CDR2 YFSETQ. CDR3 loop: CASSPPGKGYTF. The CDR3 DNA reads as TGCGCCAGCAGCCCCCCCGGAAAGGGCTACACCTTC.

V is TRBV19 and J is TRBJ2-1; D not resolved. There are 15 residues in the CDR3. V lost 3 bases and J 5 bases, leaving 14 bases between the germline ends. Germline V gene lookup returns CDR1 LNHDA and CDR2 SQIVND (reference sequence). The CDR3 nucleotides are TGTGCCAGTAGTATGGGAACCGCCGGAAACAATGAGCAGTTCTTC. Protein: CASSMGTAGNNEQFF.

The chain employs TRBV7-3 and TRBJ2-5, with 7 bases aligning to TRBD1. This CDR3 region has 14 residues. V gave up 5 bases and J gave up 7 bases; unmatched junction bases: 10. Germline V gene lookup returns CDR1 SGHTA and CDR2 FQGTGA. The CDR3 DNA follows: TGTGCCAGCAGCCGACAGGGTGGGTCATGGACCCAGTACTTC. Protein product: CASSRQGGSWTQYF. The full variable domain, its missing parts supplied by reference TRBV7-3 and TRBJ2-5, is GAGVSQTPSNKVTEKGKYVELRCDPISGHTALYWYRQSLGQGPEFLIYFQGTGAADDSGLPNDRFFAVRPEGSVSTLKIQRTERGDSAVYLCASSRQGGSWTQYFGPGTRLLVL.

V is TRBV9 and J is TRBJ1-4; perhaps TRBD1 as D (6 bases). V lost 0 bases and J lost 8, with 14 bases in between. The CDR3 spans 15 residues. Germline assignment: CDR1 SGDLS and CDR2 YYNGEE. The CDR3 reads CASSVAWQGKEKLFF. In DNA form, the CDR3 reads TGTGCCAGCAGCGTAGCCTGGCAGGGGAAAGAAAAACTGTTTTTT.

The chain has TRBV7-9 and TRBJ1-5; D is unresolved. CDR3 length equals 16 residues. With 5 bases removed from V and 3 bases from J, the gap between germline ends came to 17 bases. Germline values: CDR1 SEHNR, CDR2 FQNEAQ (reference sequence). The CDR3, as DNA: TGTGCCAGCAGCCCAAACGGGCCCCAGGCCAATCAGCCCCAGCATTTT. Its translation is CASSPNGPQANQPQHF.

V and J are TRBV6-6 and TRBJ2-1; 8 nucleotides line up with TRBD2. This CDR3 has 15 amino acids. With V trimmed by 8 bases and J by 7 bases, 13 bases remained unmatched. Germline CDR1 reads MNHNY; CDR2 reads SVGAGI (reference sequence). The CDR3 nucleotides read TGTGCCAGCCCACCGGGACTAGGGTCCGGGAATGAGCAGTTCTTC. Translation: CASPPGLGSGNEQFF.

CDR3 sequence reads: CASSFWPGKSNQPQHF. The DNA of the CDR3 is TGTGCCAGCAGTTTTTGGCCTGGGAAGAGCAATCAGCCCCAGCATTTT. The J gene is TRBJ1-5, the V gene TRBV28; D remains unclear. V was cut by 3 bases and J by 1 base, with 13 bases left in between. Germline CDR1 MDHEN, CDR2 SYDVKM. This CDR3 has 16 residues.

This rearrangement joins TRBV7-9 to TRBJ2-1; D gene uncertain. This CDR3 has 13 amino acids. The germline V and J ends were trimmed by 6 bases and 4 bases, with 10 bases remaining between them. From germline, CDR1 is SEHNR and CDR2 FQNEAQ (reference sequence). CDR3 sequence: CASSGIQYNEQFF. CDR3 in DNA: TGTGCCAGCAGTGGGATTCAGTACAATGAGCAGTTCTTC.

This clone has more than one count but fewer than ten. This chain joins TRBV9 and TRBJ1-1; TRBD1 is a possible D gene (6 bases). CDR3 length equals 16 residues. V was cut by 3 bases and J by 3 bases, with 18 bases left in between. Germline CDR1 and CDR2: SGDLS and YYNGEE. Here the CDR3 DNA reads TGTGCCAGCAGCGCCCTCTCCTGGACAGCGGACACTGAAGCTTTCTTT. This translates into CASSALSWTADTEAFF.

CDR3 nucleotides: TGTGCCAGCAGTGAGCCGGGACAGGGTGAAGATACGCAGTATTTT. This encodes CASSEPGQGEDTQYF. The chain is built from TRBV7-3 and TRBJ2-3; 9 bases align to TRBD1. CDR1 is SGHTA, CDR2 FQGTGA, per germline. V lost 6 bases and J lost 5; bases outside the gene matches: 9. The CDR3 length is 15 residues.

The CDR3: CAAQTGGATSHEQFF. In DNA, the CDR3 is TGTGCCGCACAAACGGGGGGGGCTACTTCCCATGAGCAGTTCTTC. The gene calls are TRBV28 and TRBJ2-1, with 8 bases aligning to TRBD2. CDR3 length equals 15 residues. The germline V gene has CDR1 MDHEN and CDR2 SYDVKM. J lost 8 bases, V lost 11 bases, and 17 bases had no gene match.

This clone was detected only once. The gene calls are TRBV4-2 and TRBJ1-1; D unresolved. V was cut by 0 bases and J by 7 bases, with 15 bases left in between. There are 15 residues in the CDR3. The germline gives CDR1 LGHNA, CDR2 YNFKEQ. CDR3 sequence reads: CASSQEGRTEFEAFF. CDR3 sequence (DNA): TGTGCCAGCAGCCAAGAAGGCAGAACCGAATTTGAAGCTTTCTTT.

This clone was counted between two and nine times. The genes are TRBV9 and TRBJ2-7; no definite D call. CDR3 length: 15 amino acids. V gave up 3 bases and J gave up 4 bases, with 17 bases separating them. Germline V CDR1 and CDR2: SGDLS, YYNGEE. DNA of the CDR3: TGTGCCAGCAGCGCCGGCGATGGACGGAGTTACGAGCAGTACTTC. Protein: CASSAGDGRSYEQYF.

The genes are TRBV11-2 and TRBJ2-3; 7 nucleotides agree with TRBD1. The CDR3 extends over 15 amino acids. Trimming cost V 5 bases and J 4 bases; bases outside gene matches: 9. The V gene's germline CDR1 is SGHAT and CDR2 FQNNGV. The CDR3 sequence: CASSPVGGLPDTQYF. DNA of the CDR3: TGTGCCAGCAGCCCGGTAGGGGGCTTACCAGATACGCAGTATTTT.

The chain couples TRBV18 to TRBJ2-7, with a tentative D call TRBD2 (5 bases). The CDR3 has 14 residues. Germline V lookup: CDR1 KGHSH, CDR2 LQKENI. V lost 3 bases and J 2 bases, leaving 11 bases between the germline ends. CDR3 coding DNA: TGTGCCAGCTCACCTCGGGGAAGTCCCTACGAGCAGTACTTC. Translation gives CASSPRGSPYEQYF.

This chain connects TRBV7-9 to TRBJ1-2; the match to TRBD1 covers 11 bases. This CDR3 has 15 amino acids. V lost 2 bases and J lost 3; bases outside the gene matches: 2. Germline lookup yields CDR1 SEHNR and CDR2 FQNEAQ (reference sequence). Written as DNA, the CDR3 is TGTGCCAGCAGCTTATGGACAGGGGGCGACTATGGCTACACCTTC. Encoded protein: CASSLWTGGDYGYTF.

The genes are TRBV19 and TRBJ2-5; TRBD2 matches 7 bases. CDR3 length equals 18 residues. The V gene's germline CDR1 is LNHDA and CDR2 SQIVND (reference sequence). J was trimmed by 4 bases and V by 3 bases; bases with no gene match: 17. The CDR3 region has the DNA TGTGCCAGTAGTATGCGTAGGTCGTCTAGCGGCGGTTCAGAGACCCAGTACTTC. Amino acid sequence: CASSMRRSSSGGSETQYF.

The rearrangement uses TRBV18 and TRBJ1-2; 7 nucleotides agree with TRBD1. CDR1 and CDR2 (germline): KGHSH, LQKENI. Germline trimming cut 3 bases from V and 5 bases from J; bases unmatched to any gene: 9. CDR3 length: 15 amino acids. The CDR3 sequence is CASSPIEGQAYGYTF. CDR3 DNA: TGTGCCAGCTCACCGATCGAAGGACAGGCATATGGCTACACCTTC.

The chain has TRBV6-5 and TRBJ1-5; 9 bases fit TRBD1. V shed 6 bases, J shed 2 bases, and the junction held 5 bases outside the gene matches. CDR3 length equals 15 residues. Germline-derived CDR1 and CDR2 are MNHEY and SVGAGI. In DNA form, the CDR3 reads TGTGCCAGCAGACTACAGGGGGCTGGCAATCAGCCCCAGCATTTT. Translation: CASRLQGAGNQPQHF.

This chain connects TRBV5-4 to TRBJ1-1; D may be TRBD1 (6 bases). CDR1 and CDR2 from the germline V gene are SGHNT and YYREEE (reference sequence). V was pared by 0 bases and J by 0 bases, with 18 bases between. The CDR3 loop spans 18 amino acids. The CDR3 spells CASSLAGTSRGMNTEAFF. DNA for the CDR3: TGTGCCAGCAGCTTGGCCGGGACCTCCAGGGGCATGAACACTGAAGCTTTCTTT.

The chain uses TRBV9 and TRBJ2-7; D remains ambiguous. Germline values: CDR1 SGDLS, CDR2 YYNGEE. V shed 5 bases and J shed 1 base, with 19 bases lying between them. The CDR3 length is 16 residues. CDR3: CASSAQPGTESYEQYF. As DNA, the CDR3 is TGTGCCAGCAGTGCCCAGCCAGGAACGGAATCCTACGAGCAGTACTTC.